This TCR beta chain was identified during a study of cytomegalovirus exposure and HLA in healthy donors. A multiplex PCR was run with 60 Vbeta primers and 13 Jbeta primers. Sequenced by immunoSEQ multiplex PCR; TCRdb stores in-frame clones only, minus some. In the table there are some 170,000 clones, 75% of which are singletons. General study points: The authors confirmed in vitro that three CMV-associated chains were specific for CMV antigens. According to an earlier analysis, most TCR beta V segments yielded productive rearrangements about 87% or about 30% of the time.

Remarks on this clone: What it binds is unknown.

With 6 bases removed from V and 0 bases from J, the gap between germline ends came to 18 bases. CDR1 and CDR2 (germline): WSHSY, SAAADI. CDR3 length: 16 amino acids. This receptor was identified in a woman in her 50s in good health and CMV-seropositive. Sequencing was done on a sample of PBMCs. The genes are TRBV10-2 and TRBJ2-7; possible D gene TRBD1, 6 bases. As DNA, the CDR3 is TGCGCCAGCAGAGGTCGGACAGCCACAAGCTCCTACGAGCAGTACTTC. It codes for CASRGRTATSSYEQYF.